Listed below are T cell receptor beta chains from one sample, sequenced in a study of blood T cell repertoires in COVID-19. Profiling relied on immunoSEQ multiplex PCR, and the TCRdb table lists in-frame clones only, not all of them. The table records about 260,000 clones, 75% to 90% of them present only once. Source material: peripheral blood. The receptor set was obtained from a human donor in a cohort sampled during active COVID-19. The CDR3 runs from the conserved cysteine through the conserved F or W. The D gene is left open where the match is weak.

j_gene,v_gene,d_gene,CDR3nt,CDR3aa
TRBJ2-1,TRBV19,-,TGTGCCAGTAGTACACTAACAGGGATTTTGGGGAATGAGCAGTTCTTC,CASSTLTGILGNEQFF
TRBJ1-5,TRBV5-6,-,TGTGCCAGCAGCTATACAAATCAGCCCCAGCATTTT,CASSYTNQPQHF
TRBJ1-1,TRBV28,-,TGTGCCAGCAGGTCGGGGGTACTGAACACTGAAGCTTTCTTT,CASRSGVLNTEAFF
TRBJ2-1,TRBV5-1,TRBD2,TGCGCCAGCAGTAGCGGGAGCTCGTACAATGAGCAGTTCTTC,CASSSGSSYNEQFF
TRBJ1-2,TRBV3-1/TRBV3-2,-,TGTGCCAGCAGCCTAGGGAACCAGGGTGGCTACACCTTC,CASSLGNQGGYTF
TRBJ2-7,TRBV11-2,TRBD2,TGTGCCAGCGGGAAGAATCTAGGGGGGATGGTTAGCGGGATTCTCGAGCAGTACTTC,CASGKNLGGMVSGILEQYF
TRBJ2-5,TRBV5-5,TRBD2,TGTGCCAGCAGCGGGACTAGCAGCCAAGAGACCCAGTACTTC,CASSGTSSQETQYF
TRBJ1-2,TRBV15,TRBD1,TGTGCCACCAGCAGAGCGGGACAGGGAGTCGGCTACACCTTC,CATSRAGQGVGYTF
TRBJ1-1,TRBV7-2,-,TGTGCCAGCAGCTTACAGGGTTTGGTGAACACTGAAGCTTTCTTT,CASSLQGLVNTEAFF
TRBJ2-7,TRBV2,-,TGTGCCAGCAGTGGGAGCTCCTACGAGCAGTACTTC,CASSGSSYEQYF